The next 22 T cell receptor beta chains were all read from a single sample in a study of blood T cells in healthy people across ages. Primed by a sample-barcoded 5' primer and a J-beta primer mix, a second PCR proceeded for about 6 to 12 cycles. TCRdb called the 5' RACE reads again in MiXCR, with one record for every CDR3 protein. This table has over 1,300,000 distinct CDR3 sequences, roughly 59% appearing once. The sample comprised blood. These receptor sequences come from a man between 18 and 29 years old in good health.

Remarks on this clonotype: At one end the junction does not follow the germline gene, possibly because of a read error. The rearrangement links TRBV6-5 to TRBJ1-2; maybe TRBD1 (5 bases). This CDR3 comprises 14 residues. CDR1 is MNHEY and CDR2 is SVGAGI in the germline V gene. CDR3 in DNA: TGTGCCAGCAAGCGGACACCAAATAACTGTGGCTACACCTTC. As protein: CASKRTPNNCGYTF.

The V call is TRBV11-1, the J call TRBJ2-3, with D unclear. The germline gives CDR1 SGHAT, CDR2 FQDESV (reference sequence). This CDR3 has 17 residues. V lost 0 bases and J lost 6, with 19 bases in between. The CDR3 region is CASSLANLRSDTDTQYF. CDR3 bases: TGTGCCAGCAGCTTAGCGAACCTGAGGAGCGACACGGATACGCAGTATTTT.

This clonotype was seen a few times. The CDR3 region is CAISGIAGEVGETQYF. Here the CDR3 DNA reads TGTGCCATCAGTGGGATAGCGGGAGAGGTTGGAGAGACCCAGTACTTC. The chain couples TRBV10-3 to TRBJ2-5; 9 nucleotides line up with TRBD2. The CDR3 spans 16 residues. Germline lookup yields CDR1 ENHRY and CDR2 SYGVKD. Losses at the gene ends were 4 bases for V and 4 bases for J; bases not matched to a gene: 10.

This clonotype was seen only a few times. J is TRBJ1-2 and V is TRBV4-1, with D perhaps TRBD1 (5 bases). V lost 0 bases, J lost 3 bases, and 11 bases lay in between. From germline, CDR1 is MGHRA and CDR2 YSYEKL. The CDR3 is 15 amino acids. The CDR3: CASSQDRRVDYGYTF. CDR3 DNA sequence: TGCGCCAGCAGCCAAGATCGCAGGGTGGACTATGGCTACACCTTC.

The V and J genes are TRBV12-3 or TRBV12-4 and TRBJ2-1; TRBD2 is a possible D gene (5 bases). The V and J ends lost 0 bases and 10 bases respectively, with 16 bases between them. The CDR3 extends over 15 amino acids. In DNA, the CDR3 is TGTGCCAGCAGTTTAGCTTTAGGACTTTTCCACGAGCAGTTCTTC. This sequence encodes CASSLALGLFHEQFF.

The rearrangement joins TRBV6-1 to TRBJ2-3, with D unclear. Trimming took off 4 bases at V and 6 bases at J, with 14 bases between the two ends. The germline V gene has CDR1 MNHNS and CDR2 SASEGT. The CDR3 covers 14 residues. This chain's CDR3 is CASSGRVPHDTQYF. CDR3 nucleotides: TGTGCCAGCAGTGGTAGGGTACCGCATGATACGCAGTATTTT.

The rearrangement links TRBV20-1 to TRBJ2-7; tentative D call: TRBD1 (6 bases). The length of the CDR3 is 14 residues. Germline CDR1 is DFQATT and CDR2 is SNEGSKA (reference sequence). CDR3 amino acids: CSVEDGQGRHEQYF. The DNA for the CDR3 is TGCAGCGTTGAAGACGGCCAGGGGCGCCACGAGCAGTACTTC.

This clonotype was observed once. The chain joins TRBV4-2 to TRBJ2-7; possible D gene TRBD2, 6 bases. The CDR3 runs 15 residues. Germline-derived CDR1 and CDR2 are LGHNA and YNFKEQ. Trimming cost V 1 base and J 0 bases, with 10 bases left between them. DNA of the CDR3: TGTGCCAGCAGCCAAGCGGGCGGGAACTCCTACGAGCAGTACTTC. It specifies CASSQAGGNSYEQYF.

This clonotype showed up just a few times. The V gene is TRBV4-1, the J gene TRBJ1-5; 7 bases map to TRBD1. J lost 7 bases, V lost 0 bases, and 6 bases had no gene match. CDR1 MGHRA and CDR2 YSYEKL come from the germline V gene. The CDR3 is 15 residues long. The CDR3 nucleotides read TGCGCCAGCAGCCAAGATTCAGGGGGGTGGCAGCCCCAGCATTTT. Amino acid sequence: CASSQDSGGWQPQHF.

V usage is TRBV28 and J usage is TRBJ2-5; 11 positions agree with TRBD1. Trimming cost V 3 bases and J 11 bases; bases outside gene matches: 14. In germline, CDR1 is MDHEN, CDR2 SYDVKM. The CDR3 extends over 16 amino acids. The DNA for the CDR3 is TGTGCCAGCAGTTTCGGGACAGGGGGAGTCTGGTTGGGGCAGTACTTC. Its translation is CASSFGTGGVWLGQYF.

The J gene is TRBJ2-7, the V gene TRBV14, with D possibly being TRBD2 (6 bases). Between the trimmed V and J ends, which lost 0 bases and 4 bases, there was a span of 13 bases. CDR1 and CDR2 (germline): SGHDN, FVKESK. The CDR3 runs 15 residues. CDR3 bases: TGTGCCAGCAGCCAAGAAGCGGGCCTACCATACGAGCAGTACTTC. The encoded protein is CASSQEAGLPYEQYF. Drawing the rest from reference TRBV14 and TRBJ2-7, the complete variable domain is EAGVTQFPSHSVIEKGQTVTLRCDPISGHDNLYWYRRVMGKEIKFLLHFVKESKQDESGMPNNRFLAERTGGTYSTLKVQPAELEDSGVYFCASSQEAGLPYEQYFGPGTRLTVT.

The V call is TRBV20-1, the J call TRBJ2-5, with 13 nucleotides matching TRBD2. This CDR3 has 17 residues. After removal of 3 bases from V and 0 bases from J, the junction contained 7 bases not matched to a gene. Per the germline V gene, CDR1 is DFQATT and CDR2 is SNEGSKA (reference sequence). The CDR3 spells CSASETSGGTYQETQYF. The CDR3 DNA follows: TGCAGTGCTAGCGAGACTAGCGGGGGGACCTACCAAGAGACCCAGTACTTC.

As DNA, the CDR3 is TGTGCCATCAGTTTAGCGGGGGACACAGATACGCAGTATTTT. The encoded protein is CAISLAGDTDTQYF. The V call is TRBV10-3, the J call TRBJ2-3; the match to TRBD2 covers 9 bases. The CDR3 length is 14 residues. V trimming: 5 bases; J trimming: 2 bases; junction bases outside the gene matches: 2. Germline CDR1 reads ENHRY; CDR2 reads SYGVKD.

The CDR3 loop is CASSSPRREQYF. CDR3 DNA sequence: TGTGCCAGCAGCTCGCCGCGCAGGGAACAGTACTTC. This chain uses TRBV6-5 with TRBJ2-7, with D possibly being TRBD1 (5 bases). Germline lookup yields CDR1 MNHEY and CDR2 SVGAGI. Trimming removed 6 bases from V and 10 bases from J, with 16 bases in between. This CDR3 region has 12 residues.

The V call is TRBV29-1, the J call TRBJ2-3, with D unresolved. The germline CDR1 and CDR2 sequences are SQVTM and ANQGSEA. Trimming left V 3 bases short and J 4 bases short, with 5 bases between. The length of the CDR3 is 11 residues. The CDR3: CSVDSPDTQYF. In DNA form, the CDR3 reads TGCAGCGTTGATAGTCCAGATACGCAGTATTTT.

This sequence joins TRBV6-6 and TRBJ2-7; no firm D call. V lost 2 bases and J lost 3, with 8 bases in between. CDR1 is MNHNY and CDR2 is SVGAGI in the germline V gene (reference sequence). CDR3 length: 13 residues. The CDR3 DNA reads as TGTGCCAGCAGTTACGGACGGTTCTACGAGCAGTACTTC. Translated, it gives CASSYGRFYEQYF.

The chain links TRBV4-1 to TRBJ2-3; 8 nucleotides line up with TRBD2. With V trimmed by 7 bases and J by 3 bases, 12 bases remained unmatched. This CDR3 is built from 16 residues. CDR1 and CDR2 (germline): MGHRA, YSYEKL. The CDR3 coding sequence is TGCGCCAGCAACTCCGTCGGGAGGGGGGGGACAGATACGCAGTATTTT. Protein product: CASNSVGRGGTDTQYF.

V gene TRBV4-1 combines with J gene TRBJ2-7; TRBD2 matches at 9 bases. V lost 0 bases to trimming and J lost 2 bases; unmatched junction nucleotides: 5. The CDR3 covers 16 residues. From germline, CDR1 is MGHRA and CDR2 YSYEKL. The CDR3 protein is CASSQEPAGGAYEQYF. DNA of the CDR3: TGCGCCAGCAGCCAAGAACCCGCGGGGGGGGCCTACGAGCAGTACTTC.

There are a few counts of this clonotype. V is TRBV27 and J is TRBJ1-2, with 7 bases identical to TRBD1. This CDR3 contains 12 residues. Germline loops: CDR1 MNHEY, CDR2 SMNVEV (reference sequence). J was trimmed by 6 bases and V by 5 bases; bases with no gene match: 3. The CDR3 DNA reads TGTGCCAGCAGTCAGGACAGGAATGGCTACACCTTC. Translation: CASSQDRNGYTF.

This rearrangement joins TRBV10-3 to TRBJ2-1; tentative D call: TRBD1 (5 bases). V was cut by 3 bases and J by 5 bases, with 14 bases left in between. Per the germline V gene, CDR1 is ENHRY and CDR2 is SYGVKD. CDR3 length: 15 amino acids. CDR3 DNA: TGTGCCATCAGTGACCTAGACAGAGTTCACAATGAGCAGTTCTTC. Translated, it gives CAISDLDRVHNEQFF.

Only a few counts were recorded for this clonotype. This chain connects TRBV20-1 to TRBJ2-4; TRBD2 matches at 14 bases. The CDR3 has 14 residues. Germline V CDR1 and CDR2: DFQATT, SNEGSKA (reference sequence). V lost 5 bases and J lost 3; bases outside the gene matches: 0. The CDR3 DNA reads TGCAGTGCTGGACTAGCGGGGGGCAAAAACATTCAGTACTTC. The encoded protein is CSAGLAGGKNIQYF.

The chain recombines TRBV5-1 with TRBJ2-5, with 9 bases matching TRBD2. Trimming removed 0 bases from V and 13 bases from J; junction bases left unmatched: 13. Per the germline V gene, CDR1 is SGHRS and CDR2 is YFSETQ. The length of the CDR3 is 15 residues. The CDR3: CASSLGGSGRYWRYF. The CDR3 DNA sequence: TGCGCCAGCAGCTTGGGAGGTAGCGGGAGATACTGGCGGTACTTC.